This TCR beta chain derives from a study of blood T cells in healthy people across ages. There are a few counts of this clonotype. Its antigen is not known. A read error may explain this, as a much larger clone is one base away. From germline, CDR1 is MNHEY and CDR2 SVGEGT. CDR3 length: 18 residues. Trimming shortened V by 5 bases and J by 0 bases, and 23 bases separated the two germline ends. Study observations and caveats: A greater number of naive CD4+ cells and higher diversity distinguished long-lived donors from aged donors.

It was with a sample-barcoded 5' primer and a J-beta primer mix that a second PCR of about 6 to 12 cycles was run. Any given sample supplied a minimum of 3 million CDR3-containing paired-end reads. One entry per CDR3 protein results from TCRdb running MiXCR on the 5' RACE reads. The table includes around 940,000 distinct CDR3 sequences, roughly 47% detected once. The receptor comes from a woman in her sixties or seventies in good health. The sample comprised blood. V is TRBV6-2 or TRBV6-3 and J is TRBJ2-7; D remains unclear. CDR3 in amino acids: CASSLSKAARRYSYEQYF. The CDR3 nucleotides read TGTGCCAGCAGTCTCTCTAAGGCGGCGCGCAGATACTCCTACGAGCAGTACTTC.